The T cell receptor beta chain described here comes from a study of early T cells in non-severe SARS-CoV-2 infection. Overall study findings and caveats: Matching against VDJdb likely underestimated virus-specific expansions, favoring anti-spike CD8.

This clonotype was counted between two and nine times. Its antigen is unidentified. TCRdb called the 5' RACE reads again in MiXCR, with one record for every CDR3 protein. The sample shows roughly 51,000 distinct CDR3 sequences, less than 7.5% of them seen only once. From germline, CDR1 is LGHDT and CDR2 YNNKEL (reference sequence). The CDR3 has 14 amino acids. V was trimmed by 6 bases and J by 1 base, leaving 11 bases between them. The chain links TRBV3-1 to TRBJ2-3; D gene uncertain. The material sequenced was whole blood, taken at baseline. The clonotype originates from an adult who was a healthcare worker with PCR-confirmed SARS-CoV-2 infection or an uninfected control (not recorded which). The CDR3 DNA is TGTGCCAGCAGTAATCGCCCCGGCACAGATACGCAGTATTTT. This sequence encodes CASSNRPGTDTQYF.